Reported below is one T cell receptor (beta chain). The target of this receptor is not known. Base qualities are not at hand, and no much larger clone is one base apart. Read against the paper, the sample's time point label means: about 28 days (+/-7) after the second vaccine dose. Because spike-specific TCR depth and breadth did not differ between the two schedules, AZD1222 recipients who got a second dose at roughly 4 weeks were pooled with those who got a second dose at roughly 12 weeks. Samples from vaccinated people were obtained from the UK trials COV001 and COV002, which included a single-blind randomized controlled phase 2/3 trial of AZD1222 (ChAdOx1 nCoV-19) in healthy adults. For TCRbeta chain sequencing, PBMC samples were collected from trial participants at day 0 and at day 28 after the second dose. The CDR3 regions of human TCRbeta chains were subjected to immunosequencing. Per the source publication's procedure: TCRs in the repertoires were compared against a reference library of SARS-CoV-2-specific TCRs that had been generated with the MIRA antigen-specificity platform. Breadth meant the fraction of unique TCRs that were SARS-CoV-2-associated, whereas depth meant the fraction of total T cells that were SARS-CoV-2-associated. Using the MIRA data, each spike-specific TCR was assigned both to the spike region to which the TCR was reactive and to a CD4 or CD8 class. Log10-transformed breadth and depth values were compared by one-way ANOVA with Sidak's multiple comparisons tests. TCRdb took over this immuneACCESS table, retaining in-frame rearrangements with V and J assigned. Such tables are incomplete; in checked studies, under half of the missing clones stem from an unresolved V gene, and the remainder is unexplained. That table gives V, J and clone size, and the DNA gave D and trimming. The table for this sample lists 150,000 to 200,000 clones; about 90% of them were counted only once. Around a tenth of the sample lies in the top ten.

The sample comes from a study of T cell responses to AZD1222 COVID-19 vaccine (dated by TCRdb to the early 2020s). Some background on the complete study: A total of approximately 250 trial participants underwent TCR sequencing, of whom roughly 210 had received two doses of AZD1222 and roughly 26 had received two doses of the MenACWY control vaccine. Enrollment into the trials was organized by age into subgroups of 18-55, 56-69 and 70-plus years, and those subgroups contained roughly 150, 30 and 60 TCR-sequenced participants, respectively. Summary of the overall study and its limitations: Epitopes outside the regions mutated in the B.1.351 and B.1.1.7 variants were reportedly recognized by nearly half of the unique spike-specific TCRs. In the small 56-69-year group, the increase in depth fell short of significance, most likely because of low power. A significant rise in spike-specific TCR breadth and depth was observed after two AZD1222 doses relative to day 0 and relative to MenACWY recipients. Only a handful of AZD1222 recipients were SARS-CoV-2 seropositive at baseline, limiting conclusions about previously exposed vaccinees. Because no samples from the day 14 peak response were available, repertoires could be characterized only after the peak T cell response. The whole spike protein was spanned by vaccine-associated CD4 TCRs, and dominant responses were seen in regions 160-218 and 743-854. Participants were mostly white British, with more females than males. The authors suggested clonal diversity may have been underestimated.

Per the germline V gene, SGHVS is the CDR1 and FQNEAQ is the CDR2. The CDR3 has 18 amino acids, counting the end cysteine and phenylalanine. Only CDR3 DNA is held: 54 bases, read in frame from base 1. Here V drops 1 base and J drops 5 bases, and the junction holds 12 bases not matched to any gene. The chain was built from TRBV7-8 and TRBJ2-2, and 8 bases in between align with TRBD2. This clonotype originated in an adult who received the AZD1222 COVID-19 vaccine. The sample here was peripheral blood, taken 28 days after the second AZD1222 dose. DNA sequence: TGTGCCAGCAGCTTAGTGTGGTCGGGAGGGGCCTCTACCGGGGAGCTGTTTTTT. It encodes CASSLVWSGGASTGELFF.